The present T cell receptor (beta chain) was sequenced within a study of vaccination effects on CD4 cells after COVID-19. At the level of the study: The two convalescent patients provided samples 16 days and one week before vaccination. The researchers cultured 1.5 million to 2 million PBMC per well with 7.5 to 10 IU/ml IL-2 and approximately 9.9 ug/ml peptides. General study points: Late post-vaccination samples showed marked contraction of infection- and vaccine-induced clones.

The germline V gene encodes CDR1 SGHRS and CDR2 YFSETQ. CDR3 length equals 14 residues. V trimming: 4 bases; J trimming: 3 bases; junction bases outside the gene matches: 6. Isolating CD4+ T cells followed approximately 9 days of culture. Researchers swapped half the medium for IL-2 medium on both days 3 and 7. As to this clone: Its cognate antigen is unknown.

Assay: immunoSEQ multiplex PCR; the TCRdb copy retains only in-frame clones and omits some. Found here are about 64,000 clones, about two thirds of them singletons; the top ten hold 20% to 25%. The sample in question was CD4+ T cells from PBMCs cultured without peptide, obtained before COVID-19 vaccination. V and J are TRBV5-1 and TRBJ2-7, with 8 bases fitting TRBD2. The origin of this receptor is a human donor who had a prior SARS-CoV-2 infection. The CDR3 DNA follows: TGCGCCAGCAGCCCGCCGACTAGCGACTACGAGCAGTACTTC. It translates to CASSPPTSDYEQYF. Filled out from reference TRBV5-1 and TRBJ2-7, the complete variable domain reads KAGVTQTPRYLIKTRGQQVTLSCSPISGHRSVSWYQQTPGQGLQFLFEYFSETQRNKGNFPGRFSGRQFSNSRSEMNVSTLELGDSALYLCASSPPTSDYEQYFGPGTRLTVT.